This is a list of T cell receptor beta chains from one sample in a study of vaccination and CD4 T cells after COVID-19. TCRdb reprocessed the PCR reads via MiXCR and lists one record per CDR3 protein. The sample includes around 20,000 distinct CDR3 sequences, approximately 56% of them seen just once. What these receptors recognize is not known. Sample: CD4+ T cells from blood, cultured in vitro, taken after SARS-CoV-2 vaccination. These receptors all stem from a human donor who received a COVID-19 vaccine. The CDR3 runs from the conserved cysteine through the conserved F or W. A D gene is named only where the DNA matches it firmly. Part of the rows lack a size; the others show once, few, many or a class for expanded clones.

j_gene: TRBJ1-2
v_gene: TRBV7-9
d_gene: -
abundance: -
CDR3aa: CASSLSPGGGVSYGYTF

j_gene: TRBJ2-2
v_gene: TRBV2
d_gene: -
abundance: -
CDR3aa: CASGDRWETGELFF

j_gene: TRBJ1-5
v_gene: TRBV12-3/TRBV12-4
d_gene: TRBD1
abundance: -
CDR3aa: CASSFGTVREGNQPQHF

j_gene: TRBJ1-2
v_gene: TRBV7-3
d_gene: TRBD1
abundance: -
CDR3aa: CASSLDREFGYTF

j_gene: TRBJ1-2
v_gene: TRBV20-1
d_gene: -
abundance: few
CDR3aa: CSARGGPTANYGYTF

j_gene: TRBJ2-7
v_gene: TRBV10-3
d_gene: -
abundance: -
CDR3aa: CAISTPGAIGEQYF

j_gene: TRBJ2-5
v_gene: TRBV20-1
d_gene: TRBD2
abundance: -
CDR3aa: CSAGTSGIHQETQYF

j_gene: TRBJ2-1
v_gene: TRBV5-3
d_gene: TRBD2
abundance: -
CDR3aa: CARSLSTSGGRTYNEQFF

j_gene: TRBJ1-1
v_gene: TRBV18
d_gene: -
abundance: once
CDR3aa: CASSRGGNTEAFF

j_gene: TRBJ1-3
v_gene: TRBV6-1
d_gene: TRBD1
abundance: -
CDR3aa: CASNMRGLGSGNTIYF

j_gene: TRBJ1-2
v_gene: TRBV21-1
d_gene: -
abundance: -
CDR3aa: CASSAPTGDVYGYTF

j_gene: TRBJ1-3
v_gene: TRBV6-2/TRBV6-3
d_gene: -
abundance: -
CDR3aa: CASSPRRSGNTIYF

j_gene: TRBJ1-1
v_gene: TRBV19
d_gene: -
abundance: once
CDR3aa: CASSITKGLGTEAFF

j_gene: TRBJ2-2
v_gene: TRBV6-1
d_gene: TRBD2
abundance: -
CDR3aa: CASSTTSGGGGELFF

j_gene: TRBJ1-2
v_gene: TRBV28
d_gene: -
abundance: -
CDR3aa: CASREGTVYGYTF

j_gene: TRBJ1-6
v_gene: TRBV19
d_gene: TRBD1
abundance: few
CDR3aa: CASRGQGASSPLHF

j_gene: TRBJ2-5
v_gene: TRBV12-3/TRBV12-4
d_gene: -
abundance: few
CDR3aa: CASSSQAPGGETQYF